Listed below are T cell receptor beta chains from one sample, sequenced in a study of shared clonotypes between healthy human individuals. Using immunoSEQ multiplex PCR, the repertoire was profiled, and TCRdb retains in-frame clones only, with some absent. Among around 2,000,000 clones listed, about 95% were seen once. Material for sequencing was naive CD8+ T cells sorted from blood. All receptors derive from a man aged 18 to 30 in good health. Both conserved end residues are part of each CDR3. D genes are given only for firm matches. Only some rows state a clone size, as once, few, many or a class for expanded clones.

d_call	v_call	j_call	clone_size	cdr3_nt	cdr3_aa
-	TRBV27	TRBJ1-2	-	TGTGCCAGCAGTTTACGGGGGTTCAACTATGGCTACACCTTC	CASSLRGFNYGYTF
TRBD1	TRBV7-9	TRBJ1-3	once	TGTGCCAGCAGCCCGACCGAGGGACAGGGAAACACCATATATTTT	CASSPTEGQGNTIYF
TRBD1	TRBV4-1	TRBJ1-5	-	TGCGCCAGCAGCCATCAAACAGGGGTATTTCAGCCCCAGCATTTT	CASSHQTGVFQPQHF
TRBD2	TRBV6-1	TRBJ2-7	-	TGTGCCAGCAGTAGAACTAGCGAGGGCTACGAGCAGTACTTC	CASSRTSEGYEQYF
-	TRBV5-1	TRBJ2-7	-	TGCGCCAGCAGCTTGGGCCAAGGGAACCACTACGAGCAGTACTTC	CASSLGQGNHYEQYF
-	TRBV9	TRBJ1-2	once	TGTGCCAGCAGCGTGGGGGGTCCACAGACCGGCTACACCTTC	CASSVGGPQTGYTF
-	TRBV13	TRBJ1-2	-	TGTGCCAGCAGCTTAGAAGACAGTAACTATGGCTACACCTTC	CASSLEDSNYGYTF
TRBD2	TRBV4-2	TRBJ2-1	once	TGTGCCAGCAGCCAAGATTTGGGACTAGCGTCTTTCAATGAGCAGTTCTTC	CASSQDLGLASFNEQFF
-	TRBV7-3	TRBJ2-1	-	TGTGCCAGCAGCCTACTAGGAGGTCCTGAGCAGTTCTTC	CASSLLGGPEQFF
-	TRBV5-1	TRBJ1-2	once	TGCGCCAGCAGCTTGGGGACAGACATCTATGGCTACACCTTC	CASSLGTDIYGYTF
-	TRBV7-7	TRBJ2-7	-	TGTGCTAGCAGCTTAGCCCCCACCTACGAGCAGTACTTC	CASSLAPTYEQYF
TRBD2	TRBV18	TRBJ2-7	-	TGTGCCAGCTCACCACCAACTAGCGGGGGGGCCTCGTACGAGCAGTACTTC	CASSPPTSGGASYEQYF
TRBD2	TRBV19	TRBJ2-1	-	TGTGCCAGTAGTACAGCGGGGGGGCCCTTAAATGAGCAGTTCTTC	CASSTAGGPLNEQFF
TRBD1	TRBV9	TRBJ1-5	-	TGTGCCAGCAGCGTAGAAGGGACAGGGGACCAGCCCCAGCATTTT	CASSVEGTGDQPQHF
TRBD2	TRBV28	TRBJ2-7	-	TGTGCCAGCACCCTCGGCGGGAGCTCCTACGAGCAGTACTTC	CASTLGGSSYEQYF
-	TRBV15	TRBJ2-7	-	TGTGCCACCAGCAGAGATAAAAGGGCAGACCCCTACGAGCAGTACTTC	CATSRDKRADPYEQYF
TRBD2	TRBV7-9	TRBJ2-1	-	TGTGCCAGCAGCCCTACTAGCGGGAGGAGTGTAGATGAGCAGTTCTTC	CASSPTSGRSVDEQFF
TRBD2	TRBV7-2	TRBJ2-1	-	TGTGCCAGCAGCCCCCAGGGACTAGCGGAGCACAATGAGCAGTTCTTC	CASSPQGLAEHNEQFF
-	TRBV19	TRBJ2-2	-	TGTGCCAGTAGTAAGAGATTGGGGGTAGGCACCGGGGAGCTGTTTTTT	CASSKRLGVGTGELFF
-	TRBV5-1	TRBJ2-1	once	TGCGCCAGCAGAGCCGGGCTCGAGAACAATGAGCAGTTCTTC	CASRAGLENNEQFF
TRBD1	TRBV9	TRBJ1-2	few	TGTGCCAGCAGCGGCCGGGACAGCTATGGCTACACCTTC	CASSGRDSYGYTF
-	TRBV5-6	TRBJ1-5	-	TGTGCCAGCAGCCAATGCAAGGACTGCAATAGCAATCAGCCCCAGCATTTT	CASSQCKDCNSNQPQHF
TRBD2	TRBV4-2	TRBJ2-1	many	TGTGCCAGCAGCCAAGAAGCGGGGGGGCTTCCTGAGCAGTTCTTC	CASSQEAGGLPEQFF
TRBD2	TRBV28	TRBJ2-1	-	TGTGCCAGCAGGGGGACTAGCGGGAGCTCCTACAATGAGCAGTTCTTC	CASRGTSGSSYNEQFF
-	TRBV6-5	TRBJ1-2	few	TGTGCCAGCACGGGGGGTTATGGCTACACCTTC	CASTGGYGYTF
-	TRBV10-1	TRBJ2-1	-	TGCGCCAGCAGTGTGAAAGACCGGGACAATGAGCAGTTCTTC	CASSVKDRDNEQFF
-	TRBV5-4	TRBJ2-5	-	TGTGCCAGCAGATGGGGGGATAGCCAAGAGACCCAGTACTTC	CASRWGDSQETQYF
TRBD2	TRBV6-5	TRBJ2-7	-	TGTGCCACCCAACCCCTAGCGGGAGGCTCCTACGAGCAGTACTTC	CATQPLAGGSYEQYF
TRBD1	TRBV27	TRBJ1-2	few	TGTGCCAGCAGCCCGACAGGGTACTATGGCTACACCTTC	CASSPTGYYGYTF
TRBD2	TRBV13	TRBJ2-1	-	TGTGCCAGCAGCCAAACCGATAGCGGGAGCTCCTACAATGAGCAGTTCTTC	CASSQTDSGSSYNEQFF
-	TRBV7-2	TRBJ2-3	-	TGTGCCAGCAGCTTAATTAGTGTCGATACGCAGTATTTT	CASSLISVDTQYF
TRBD2	TRBV28	TRBJ2-7	-	TGTGCCAGCAGTTTATGGCTAGCGGGGGGGATCCAATACGAGCAGTACTTC	CASSLWLAGGIQYEQYF
-	TRBV7-9	TRBJ2-1	few	TGTGCCAGCAGCTTAACACGGAGCCTGAATGAGCAGTTCTTC	CASSLTRSLNEQFF
-	TRBV30	TRBJ1-1	-	TGTGCCTGGAGGGAGCAACCCCACACTGAAGCTTTCTTT	CAWREQPHTEAFF
TRBD1	TRBV27	TRBJ2-3	-	TGTGCCAGCCAATTGACAGGGGTTGAAGATACGCAGTATTTT	CASQLTGVEDTQYF
-	TRBV12-5	TRBJ2-7	once	TGTGCTAGTGGCACCCGGGATTCGGGCTCCTACGAGCAGTACTTC	CASGTRDSGSYEQYF
-	TRBV6-1	TRBJ1-1	-	TGTGCCAGCAGTGAAATATGGGACGGTCGCATGAACACTGAAGCTTTCTTT	CASSEIWDGRMNTEAFF
TRBD1	TRBV7-9	TRBJ2-7	-	TGTGCCAGCAGCTCCCGGACAGGTTCCTCCTACGAGCAGTACTTC	CASSSRTGSSYEQYF
-	TRBV29-1	TRBJ2-2	-	TGCAGCGTTGTTGTCTCCTATTCCACCGGGGAGCTGTTTTTT	CSVVVSYSTGELFF
-	TRBV7-7	TRBJ2-7	-	TGTGCTAGCAGCTTAGACCCAGGCCCCGTGGGCTACGAGCAGTACTTC	CASSLDPGPVGYEQYF
-	TRBV19	TRBJ1-2	-	TGTGCCAGTAGTCCGCCCGGGCCGCTCTATGGCTACACCTTC	CASSPPGPLYGYTF
TRBD1	TRBV30	TRBJ2-7	-	TGTGCCTGGAGTACCACAGGGGGCTACGAGCAGTACTTC	CAWSTTGGYEQYF
-	TRBV6-7	TRBJ2-1	-	TGTGCCAGCAGCAACACCAATCACAATGAGCAGTTCTTC	CASSNTNHNEQFF
TRBD1	TRBV11-1	TRBJ2-1	-	TGTGCCAGCAGCTCCCCCTATCGGACAGGGCGGGATGGGGATGAGCAGTTCTTC	CASSSPYRTGRDGDEQFF
-	TRBV19	TRBJ2-7	-	TGTGCCAGTAGTAGCGGGCCCCCCTACGAGCAGTACTTC	CASSSGPPYEQYF
-	TRBV5-1	TRBJ1-1	-	TGCGCCAGCAGCTTGGACGGGGCTTTCTTT	CASSLDGAFF
-	TRBV4-3	TRBJ1-2	-	TGCGCCAGCAGCCAAGGGGAGGAGTTAACTGGGGATGGCTACACCTTC	CASSQGEELTGDGYTF
-	TRBV12-2	TRBJ2-1	-	TGTGCAAGTCGGGGATTTTACGTGCCCGAAGGGGATGAGCAGTTCTTC	CASRGFYVPEGDEQFF
TRBD2	TRBV6-5	TRBJ2-7	-	TGTGCCAGCAGTTACTCGACTAGCGGGAGCTACGAGCAGTACTTC	CASSYSTSGSYEQYF
TRBD1	TRBV7-9	TRBJ1-1	-	TGTGCCAGCAGCTTTACAGGGGGTACTGAAGCTTTCTTT	CASSFTGGTEAFF
-	TRBV7-7	TRBJ2-2	-	TGTGCTAGCAGCCTGGAGGTCACCGGGGAGGAGCTGTTTTTT	CASSLEVTGEELFF
-	TRBV13	TRBJ1-3	-	TGTGCCAGCAGCCTCTACCTGGACCAGGGCTCTGGAAACACCATATATTTT	CASSLYLDQGSGNTIYF
-	TRBV21-1	TRBJ2-7	-	TGTGCCAGCAGCAACAACGGCAGGGGATTCCACGAGCAGTACTTC	CASSNNGRGFHEQYF
TRBD1	TRBV4-1	TRBJ1-1	-	TGCGCCAGCAGCCAAAATACAGGGGGCGTCCACACTGAAGCTTTCTTT	CASSQNTGGVHTEAFF
-	TRBV14	TRBJ1-1	-	TGTGCCAGCAGGCTAACGGGGCGAAACACTGAAGCTTTCTTT	CASRLTGRNTEAFF
-	TRBV6-5	TRBJ2-2	-	TGTGCCAGCAGTTACGCCCCCGGGGGGGAGCTGTTTTTT	CASSYAPGGELFF
-	TRBV9	TRBJ2-3	-	TGTGCCAGCAGCGTAGGTGGACAGCCAGATACGCAGTATTTT	CASSVGGQPDTQYF
-	TRBV5-4	TRBJ2-1	-	TGTGCCAGCAGCTTGGATAGGGACAATGAGCAGTTCTTC	CASSLDRDNEQFF
TRBD1	TRBV30	TRBJ2-5	once	TGTGCCTGGACGGGACAGCCCCAAGAGACCCAGTACTTC	CAWTGQPQETQYF
-	TRBV27	TRBJ2-7	-	TGTGCCAGCAGCGACCTAGTGGGAGAGGTTGCGTACGAGCAGTACTTC	CASSDLVGEVAYEQYF